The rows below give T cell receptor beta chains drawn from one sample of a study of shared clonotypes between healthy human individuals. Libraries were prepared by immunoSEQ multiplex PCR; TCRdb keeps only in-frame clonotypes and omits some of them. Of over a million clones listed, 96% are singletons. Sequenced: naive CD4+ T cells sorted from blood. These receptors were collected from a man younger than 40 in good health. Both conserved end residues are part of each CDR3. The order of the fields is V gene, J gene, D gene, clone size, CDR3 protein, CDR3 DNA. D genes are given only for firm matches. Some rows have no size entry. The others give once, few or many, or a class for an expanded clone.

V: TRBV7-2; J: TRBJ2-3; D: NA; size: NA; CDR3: CASSPSLAEGTDTQYF; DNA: TGTGCCAGCAGCCCCTCGTTGGCTGAGGGCACAGATACGCAGTATTTT
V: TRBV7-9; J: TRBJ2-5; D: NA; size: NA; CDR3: CASSLGGTKTQYF; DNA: TGTGCCAGCAGCTTGGGGGGAACAAAGACCCAGTACTTC
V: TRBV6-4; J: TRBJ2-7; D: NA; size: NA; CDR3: CASRDTGAATYEQYF; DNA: TGTGCCAGCAGGGACACCGGGGCAGCAACCTACGAGCAGTACTTC
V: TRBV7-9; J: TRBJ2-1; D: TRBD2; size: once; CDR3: CASSLALAGGLNEQFF; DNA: TGTGCCAGCAGCTTAGCCCTAGCGGGAGGGCTCAATGAGCAGTTCTTC
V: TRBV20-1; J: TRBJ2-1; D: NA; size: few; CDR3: CSASPHNEQFF; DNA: TGCAGTGCTAGCCCCCACAATGAGCAGTTCTTC
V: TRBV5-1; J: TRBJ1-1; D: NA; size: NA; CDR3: CAGRDNPDTEAFF; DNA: TGCGCCGGAAGGGACAATCCCGACACTGAAGCTTTCTTT
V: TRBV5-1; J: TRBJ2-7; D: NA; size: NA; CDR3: CASSRTGVFSGRENEQYF; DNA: TGCGCCAGCAGCAGAACAGGGGTCTTTTCCGGGAGGGAAAACGAGCAGTACTTC
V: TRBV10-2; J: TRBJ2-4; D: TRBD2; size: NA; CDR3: CASRTREGNIQYF; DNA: TGCGCCAGCAGGACCCGGGAGGGAAACATTCAGTACTTC
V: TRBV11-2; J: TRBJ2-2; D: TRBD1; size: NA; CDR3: CASSLGTGGEGTGELFF; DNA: TGTGCCAGCAGCTTGGGGACAGGGGGCGAGGGCACCGGGGAGCTGTTTTTT
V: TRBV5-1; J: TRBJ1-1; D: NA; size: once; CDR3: CASSLQTGSAEAFF; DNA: TGCGCCAGCAGCTTACAGACAGGCTCGGCTGAAGCTTTCTTT
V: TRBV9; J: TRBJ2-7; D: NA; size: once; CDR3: CASSPDSVWEQYF; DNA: TGTGCCAGCAGCCCAGACAGTGTATGGGAGCAGTACTTC
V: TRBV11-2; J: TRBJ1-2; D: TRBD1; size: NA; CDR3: CASSSTGRLYGYTF; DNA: TGTGCCAGCAGCTCGACAGGGCGGCTCTATGGCTACACCTTC
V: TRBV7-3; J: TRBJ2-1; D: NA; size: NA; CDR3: CASSLMVGEYNEQFF; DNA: TGTGCCAGCAGCTTAATGGTCGGGGAGTACAATGAGCAGTTCTTC
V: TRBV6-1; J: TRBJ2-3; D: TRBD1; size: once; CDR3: CASSEAGQGLDTQYF; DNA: TGTGCCAGCAGTGAAGCTGGACAGGGACTGGATACGCAGTATTTT
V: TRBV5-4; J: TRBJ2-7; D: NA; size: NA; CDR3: CASSLQGGDNYEQYF; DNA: TGTGCCAGCAGCTTGCAAGGGGGGGACAACTACGAGCAGTACTTC
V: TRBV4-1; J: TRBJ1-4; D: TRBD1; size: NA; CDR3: CASSPRETGWGEKLFF; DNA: TGCGCCAGCAGCCCGAGGGAGACAGGGTGGGGGGAAAAACTGTTTTTT
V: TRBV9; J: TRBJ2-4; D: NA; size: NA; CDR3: CASSATGTLAKNIQYF; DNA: TGTGCCAGCAGCGCCACCGGGACTCTAGCCAAAAACATTCAGTACTTC
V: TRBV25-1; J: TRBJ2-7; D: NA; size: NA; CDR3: CASSEVREGEQYF; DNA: TGTGCCAGCAGTGAAGTCAGGGAAGGCGAGCAGTACTTC
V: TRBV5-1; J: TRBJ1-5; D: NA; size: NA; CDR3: CASSSDPGGNQPQHF; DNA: TGCGCCAGCAGCAGTGATCCGGGAGGGAATCAGCCCCAGCATTTT
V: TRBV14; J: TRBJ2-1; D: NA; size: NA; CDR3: CASSQDLVGGPLNEQFF; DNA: TGTGCCAGCAGCCAAGATCTCGTCGGAGGGCCTCTCAATGAGCAGTTCTTC
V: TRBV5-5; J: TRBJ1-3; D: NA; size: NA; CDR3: CASSSAPRRVGSGNTIYF; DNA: TGTGCCAGCAGCTCGGCCCCTAGGCGAGTTGGCTCTGGAAACACCATATATTTT
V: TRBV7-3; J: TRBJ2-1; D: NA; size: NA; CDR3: CASSFDGRTGNEQFF; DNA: TGTGCCAGCAGCTTTGACGGGAGAACGGGTAATGAGCAGTTCTTC
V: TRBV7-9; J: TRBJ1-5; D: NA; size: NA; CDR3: CASSLGGGANQPQHF; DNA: TGTGCCAGCAGCTTAGGAGGGGGGGCTAATCAGCCCCAGCATTTT
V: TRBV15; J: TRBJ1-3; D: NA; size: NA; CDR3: CATSRDHASAGVGGNTIYF; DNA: TGTGCCACCAGCAGAGATCATGCCTCAGCGGGGGTGGGTGGAAACACCATATATTTT
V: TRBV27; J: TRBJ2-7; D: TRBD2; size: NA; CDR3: CASSFLNTPSSGSEQYF; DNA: TGTGCCAGCAGTTTCCTCAATACCCCCTCTAGCGGGAGTGAGCAGTACTTC
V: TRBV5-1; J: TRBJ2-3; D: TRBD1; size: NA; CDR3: CASSYTGTGSTDTQYF; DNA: TGCGCCAGCAGCTATACCGGGACAGGAAGCACAGATACGCAGTATTTT
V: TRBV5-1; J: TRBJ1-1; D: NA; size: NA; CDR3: CASSPEVGPTEAFF; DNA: TGCGCCAGCAGCCCGGAAGTGGGACCCACTGAAGCTTTCTTT
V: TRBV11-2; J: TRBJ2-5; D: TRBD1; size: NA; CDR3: CASSSTGVQETQYF; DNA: TGTGCCAGCAGCTCCACAGGGGTTCAAGAGACCCAGTACTTC
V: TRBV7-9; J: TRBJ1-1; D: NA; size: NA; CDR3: CASSLSAGDTEAFF; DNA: TGTGCCAGCAGCTTATCGGCAGGGGACACTGAAGCTTTCTTT
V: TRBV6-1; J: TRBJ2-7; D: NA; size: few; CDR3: CASSERAVYEQYF; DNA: TGTGCCAGCAGTGAAAGGGCAGTTTACGAGCAGTACTTC
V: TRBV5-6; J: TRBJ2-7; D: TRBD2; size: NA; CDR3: CASSSSLIAGVTYEQYF; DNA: TGTGCCAGCAGCTCGAGCCTTATAGCGGGAGTAACCTACGAGCAGTACTTC
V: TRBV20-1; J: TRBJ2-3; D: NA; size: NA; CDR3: CSGGGTDTQYF; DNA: TGCAGTGGCGGAGGCACAGATACGCAGTATTTT
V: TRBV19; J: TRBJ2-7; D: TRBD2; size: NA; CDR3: CASSRRSGGSRNEQYF; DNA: TGTGCCAGTAGCCGCCGATCCGGCGGGAGTCGGAACGAGCAGTACTTC
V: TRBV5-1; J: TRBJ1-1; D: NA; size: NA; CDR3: CASSLFGGPSNTEAFF; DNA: TGCGCCAGCAGCTTGTTCGGGGGCCCTTCGAACACTGAAGCTTTCTTT
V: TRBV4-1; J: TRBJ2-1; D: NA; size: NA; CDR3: CASSQAAEVNEQFF; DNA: TGCGCCAGCAGCCAAGCGGCCGAGGTTAATGAGCAGTTCTTC
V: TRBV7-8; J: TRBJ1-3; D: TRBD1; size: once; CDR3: CASAGQGGAGNTIYF; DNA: TGTGCCAGCGCCGGACAGGGGGGCGCTGGAAACACCATATATTTT
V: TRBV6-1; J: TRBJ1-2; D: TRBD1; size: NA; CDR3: CASSGTGKLSGYTF; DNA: TGTGCCAGCAGCGGGACAGGCAAATTAAGTGGCTACACCTTC
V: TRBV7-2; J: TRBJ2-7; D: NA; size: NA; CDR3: CASSLIFRAVAPIYEQYF; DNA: TGTGCCAGCAGCCTAATCTTCCGGGCCGTGGCCCCAATCTACGAGCAGTACTTC
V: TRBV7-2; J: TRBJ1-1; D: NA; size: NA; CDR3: CASSLVMGGTEAFF; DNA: TGTGCCAGCAGCTTGGTGATGGGAGGCACTGAAGCTTTCTTT
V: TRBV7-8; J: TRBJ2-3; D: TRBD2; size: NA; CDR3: CASSLSLAGAQYF; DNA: TGTGCCAGCAGCTTAAGTCTAGCGGGAGCGCAGTATTTT
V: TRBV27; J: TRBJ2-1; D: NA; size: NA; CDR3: CASSNQGFFYEQFF; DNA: TGTGCCAGCAGTAACCAGGGGTTTTTCTATGAGCAGTTCTTC
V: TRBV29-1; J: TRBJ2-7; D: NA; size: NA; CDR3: CSVVPWGRGMYEQYF; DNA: TGCAGCGTTGTTCCGTGGGGGCGCGGTATGTACGAGCAGTACTTC
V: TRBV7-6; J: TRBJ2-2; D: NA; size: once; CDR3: CASSPFGLRVRTGELFF; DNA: TGTGCCAGCAGCCCCTTCGGTCTGAGAGTAAGGACCGGGGAGCTGTTTTTT
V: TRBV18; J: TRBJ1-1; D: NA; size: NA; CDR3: CASSPSVNTEAFF; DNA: TGTGCCAGCTCACCGTCGGTGAACACTGAAGCTTTCTTT
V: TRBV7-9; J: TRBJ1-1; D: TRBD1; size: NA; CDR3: CASSPQGANTEAFF; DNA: TGTGCCAGCAGCCCACAGGGGGCGAACACTGAAGCTTTCTTT